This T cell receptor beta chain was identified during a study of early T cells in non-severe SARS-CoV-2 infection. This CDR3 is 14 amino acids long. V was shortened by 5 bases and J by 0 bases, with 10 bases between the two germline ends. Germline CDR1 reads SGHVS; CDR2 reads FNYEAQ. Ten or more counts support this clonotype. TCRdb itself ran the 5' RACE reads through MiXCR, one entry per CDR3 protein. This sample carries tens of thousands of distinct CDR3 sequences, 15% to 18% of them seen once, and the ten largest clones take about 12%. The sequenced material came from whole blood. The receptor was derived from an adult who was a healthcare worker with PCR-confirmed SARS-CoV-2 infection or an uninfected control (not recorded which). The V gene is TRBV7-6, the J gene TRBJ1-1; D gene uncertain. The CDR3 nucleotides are TGTGCCAGCAGCGCAGAGAGGATGAACACTGAAGCTTTCTTT. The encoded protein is CASSAERMNTEAFF.